The TCR beta chain under discussion was sequenced for a study of blood T cell repertoires in COVID-19. Study-wide context: T cells, B-cell-depleted T cells, or PBMCs provided the cDNA or gDNA that served as material.

Cohort 3 donors were reported recovered after two negative PCRs, clearance, or symptom resolution. Germline assignment: CDR1 LGHDT and CDR2 YNNKEL (reference sequence). Trimming removed 4 bases from V and 6 bases from J; junction bases left unmatched: 4. CDR3 length: 16 amino acids. The assay was immunoSEQ multiplex PCR, and TCRdb's table has in-frame clones only and misses some. The table shows 250,000 to 300,000 clones, with over 75% occurring only once. V is TRBV3-1 (or the pseudogene TRBV3-2) and J is TRBJ2-2; 14 bases fit TRBD2. What was sequenced was PBMCs or T cells enriched from blood (not recorded which). The sequence was collected from a woman in her twenties or thirties who had recovered from COVID-19. CDR3 sequence: CASSLRLAGGAGELFF. CDR3 DNA: TGTGCCAGCAGCCTCCGACTAGCGGGAGGGGCCGGGGAGCTGTTTTTT.